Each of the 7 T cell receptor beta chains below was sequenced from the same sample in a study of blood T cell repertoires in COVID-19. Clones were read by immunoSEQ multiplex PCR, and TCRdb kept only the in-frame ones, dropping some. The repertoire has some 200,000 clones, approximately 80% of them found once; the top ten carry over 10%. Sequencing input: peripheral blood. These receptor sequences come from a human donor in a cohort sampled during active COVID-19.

CDR3 in amino acids: CASSPRRDGGLGANVLTF. The CDR3 region has the DNA TGTGCCAGTAGTCCCCGAAGGGACGGAGGGCTAGGGGCCAACGTCCTGACTTTC. The rearrangement joins TRBV19 to TRBJ2-6; tentatively, D is TRBD2 (6 bases). V was shortened by 5 bases and J by 4 bases, with 21 bases between the two germline ends. Germline-derived CDR1 and CDR2 are LNHDA and SQIVND (reference sequence). The CDR3 totals 18 residues.

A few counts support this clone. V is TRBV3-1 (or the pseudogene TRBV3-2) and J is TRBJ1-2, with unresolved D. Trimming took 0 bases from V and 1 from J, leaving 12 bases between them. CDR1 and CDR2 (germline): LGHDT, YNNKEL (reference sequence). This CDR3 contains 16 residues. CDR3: CASSQEAGGRNYGYTF. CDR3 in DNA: TGTGCCAGCAGCCAAGAGGCGGGTGGCCGTAACTATGGCTACACCTTC.

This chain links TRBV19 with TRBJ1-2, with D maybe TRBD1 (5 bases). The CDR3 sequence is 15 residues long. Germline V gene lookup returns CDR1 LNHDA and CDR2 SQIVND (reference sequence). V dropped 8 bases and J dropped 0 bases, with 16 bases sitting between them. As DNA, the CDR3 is TGTGCCAGTTTTCCCGCGGGGGGACCTAACTATGGCTACACCTTC. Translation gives CASFPAGGPNYGYTF.

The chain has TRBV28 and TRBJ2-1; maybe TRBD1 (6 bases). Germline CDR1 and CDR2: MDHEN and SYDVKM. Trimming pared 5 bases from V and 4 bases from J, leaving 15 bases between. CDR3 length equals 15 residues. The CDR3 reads CASSPSDRWYNEQFF. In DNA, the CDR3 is TGTGCCAGCAGTCCCTCTGACAGGTGGTACAATGAGCAGTTCTTC.

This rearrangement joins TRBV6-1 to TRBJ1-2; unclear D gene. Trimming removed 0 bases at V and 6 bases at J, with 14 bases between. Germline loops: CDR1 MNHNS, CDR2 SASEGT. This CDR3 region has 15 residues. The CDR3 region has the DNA TGTGCCAGCAGTGAAGCGTGGACGGAGGTCCATGGCTACACCTTC. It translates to CASSEAWTEVHGYTF.

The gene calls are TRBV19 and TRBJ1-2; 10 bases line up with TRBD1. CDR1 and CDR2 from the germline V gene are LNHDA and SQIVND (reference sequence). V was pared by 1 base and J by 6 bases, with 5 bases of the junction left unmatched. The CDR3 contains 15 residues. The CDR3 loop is CASSIGDRGRDGYTF. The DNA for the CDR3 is TGTGCCAGTAGTATAGGGGACAGGGGCCGAGATGGCTACACCTTC.

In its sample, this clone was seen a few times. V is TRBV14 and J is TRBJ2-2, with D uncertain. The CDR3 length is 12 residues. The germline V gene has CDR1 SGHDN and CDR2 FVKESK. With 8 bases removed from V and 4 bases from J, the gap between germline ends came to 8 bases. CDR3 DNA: TGTGCCAGCCGTTCGGTCACCGGGGAGCTGTTTTTT. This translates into CASRSVTGELFF.